A selection of T cell receptor beta chains follows, all from one sample in a study of T-cell reconstitution after alpha-beta-depleted transplantation in children. From the PCR reads, TCRdb called clonotypes with MiXCR, one entry per CDR3 protein. The sample includes roughly 500,000 distinct CDR3 sequences, approximately 32% of them seen just once. The sample was PBMCs from the stem cell graft donor, taken from the stem cell graft. Receptor source: a human donor who donated a stem cell graft to a child with aplastic anemia. Each CDR3 is given without its conserved first and last residue. The order of the fields is V gene, J gene, CDR3 protein.

TRBV10-2	TRBJ1-5	ASSESSRVGNQPQH
TRBV4-3	TRBJ2-3	ASSLAGTAVADTQY
TRBV6-5	TRBJ2-7	ASSYAGTASGSGHEQY
TRBV9	TRBJ1-4	ASSPTQGAPNEKLF
TRBV12-3/TRBV12-4	TRBJ2-1	ASSLSTGENEQF
TRBV20-1	TRBJ2-5	SASKQAKETQY
TRBV7-3	TRBJ2-3	ASSATSGSFADTQY
TRBV15	TRBJ1-1	ATSRVPKGEDTEAF
TRBV12-3/TRBV12-4	TRBJ2-2	ASTGTSGQTGELY
TRBV15	TRBJ2-3	ATSRGTGGRSDTQY
TRBV18	TRBJ1-5	ASSPDSVNQPQH
TRBV3-1	TRBJ2-1	ASSQALDRMNEQF
TRBV5-1	TRBJ2-5	ASSLSAGNQETQY
TRBV5-1	TRBJ2-1	ASSSGLAEEQF
TRBV25-1	TRBJ2-1	ASRGQGENEQF
TRBV28	TRBJ2-2	ASSLRVGGELF
TRBV6-1	TRBJ2-1	ASRVYSSGGYNEQF
TRBV24-1	TRBJ2-1	ATSDEGAYNEQF
TRBV7-2	TRBJ2-7	ASSIRGPDYEQY
TRBV12-3/TRBV12-4	TRBJ2-3	ASSPGDRVHSDTQY
TRBV28	TRBJ2-7	ASSFWGLEQY
TRBV5-4	TRBJ2-7	ASSLGLAGPISYEQY
TRBV6-4	TRBJ2-2	ASRRDWAGELF
TRBV4-3	TRBJ2-3	ASSQDGSGRSNTQY
TRBV12-3/TRBV12-4	TRBJ2-3	ASSPGRSDTQY
TRBV7-8	TRBJ1-2	ASRIAGGDGYT
TRBV4-3	TRBJ2-7	ASSLKEGAYEQY
TRBV5-5	TRBJ1-1	ASSQRKTEAF
TRBV5-1	TRBJ2-1	ASSLVGTGLSNEQF
TRBV24-1	TRBJ2-1	ATSDPTLDEQF
TRBV20-1	TRBJ2-1	SARPAGVLYNEQF
TRBV24-1	TRBJ2-1	ATSDLQASSYNEQF
TRBV11-2	TRBJ2-3	ASSHQGDTQY
TRBV29-1	TRBJ2-5	SVASPIAGSAVGETQY
TRBV20-1	TRBJ2-1	SARDHGTDGYNEQF
TRBV7-2	TRBJ1-4	ASSRAGGTNEKLF
TRBV10-2	TRBJ1-2	ASSDPPGGDANYGYT
TRBV6-1	TRBJ2-1	ASSLRGRNLNEQF
TRBV7-3	TRBJ2-5	ASSQLGRGQVETQY
TRBV29-1	TRBJ1-1	SVGGVEAF
TRBV6-2/TRBV6-3	TRBJ2-1	ASSYRPGLDNEQF
TRBV7-3	TRBJ2-1	ASSLGEGSGNEQF
TRBV3-1	TRBJ1-2	ASSQGTGPQNGYT
TRBV13	TRBJ2-3	ASSPADSLGTDTQY
TRBV7-9	TRBJ1-1	ASTETGGPWNTEAF
TRBV30	TRBJ1-4	AWSNAYGTGADEKLF
TRBV5-4	TRBJ2-5	ASSLASYQETQY
TRBV20-1	TRBJ2-5	SARAEGRSETQY
TRBV12-3/TRBV12-4	TRBJ2-7	ASSTRTSGRSYEQY
TRBV7-8	TRBJ2-4	ASSAGHLKNIQY
TRBV20-1	TRBJ2-5	SARVMAAGLETQY
TRBV7-9	TRBJ1-1	ASSPWTAGTEAF
TRBV6-1	TRBJ1-4	ASRTGGVAEKLF
TRBV7-2	TRBJ2-1	ASSFPGQGYKF